This T cell receptor beta chain was obtained from a study of T-cell reconstitution after alpha-beta-depleted transplantation in children. Unique molecular identifiers were used in preparing the TCRbeta library. TCRdb ran MiXCR on the PCR reads and lists one entry per CDR3 protein. The sample lists 350,000 to 450,000 distinct CDR3 sequences; about an eighth were seen once. Per germline, CDR1 SQVTM and CDR2 ANQGSEA. The CDR3 covers 14 residues. Trimming pared 4 bases from V and 1 base from J, leaving 13 bases between. This TCR derives from a human donor who donated a stem cell graft to a child with Fanconi anemia. This chain links TRBV29-1 with TRBJ1-1, with D possibly matching TRBD1 (5 bases). The starting material was PBMCs, obtained from the stem cell graft. The chain's CDR3 is CSVGGGPKNTEAFF. The CDR3 nucleotides are TGCAGCGTTGGGGGGGGACCGAAGAACACTGAAGCTTTCTTT.